This T cell receptor beta chain derives from a study of blood T cell repertoires in COVID-19. About the study: Samples came from the United States, Italy and Spain, spanning acute and convalescent COVID-19. Sample material is recorded as cDNA or gDNA derived from T cells, B-cell-depleted T cells, or PBMCs.

In the study's own analysis: Amplification of reference gene primers was used by the study to estimate nucleated cell counts. Profiled with immunoSEQ multiplex PCR; TCRdb holds only in-frame clones, not every one. The DNA was the basis for D and trimming; V, J and clone size are from that table. The table records around 250,000 clones, roughly 80% of them present only once. Trimming took 0 bases from V and 5 from J; bases not matched to a gene: 4. This CDR3 is 14 amino acids long. Germline lookup yields CDR1 SGHRS and CDR2 YFSETQ. V and J are TRBV5-1 and TRBJ1-1; TRBD1 agrees at 7 bases. The sample consisted of peripheral blood. The clonotype comes from a man aged 55 to 70 who had recovered from COVID-19. The CDR3 protein is CASSLETGRTEAFF. The CDR3 region has the DNA TGCGCCAGCAGCTTGGAGACAGGGAGAACTGAAGCTTTCTTT.